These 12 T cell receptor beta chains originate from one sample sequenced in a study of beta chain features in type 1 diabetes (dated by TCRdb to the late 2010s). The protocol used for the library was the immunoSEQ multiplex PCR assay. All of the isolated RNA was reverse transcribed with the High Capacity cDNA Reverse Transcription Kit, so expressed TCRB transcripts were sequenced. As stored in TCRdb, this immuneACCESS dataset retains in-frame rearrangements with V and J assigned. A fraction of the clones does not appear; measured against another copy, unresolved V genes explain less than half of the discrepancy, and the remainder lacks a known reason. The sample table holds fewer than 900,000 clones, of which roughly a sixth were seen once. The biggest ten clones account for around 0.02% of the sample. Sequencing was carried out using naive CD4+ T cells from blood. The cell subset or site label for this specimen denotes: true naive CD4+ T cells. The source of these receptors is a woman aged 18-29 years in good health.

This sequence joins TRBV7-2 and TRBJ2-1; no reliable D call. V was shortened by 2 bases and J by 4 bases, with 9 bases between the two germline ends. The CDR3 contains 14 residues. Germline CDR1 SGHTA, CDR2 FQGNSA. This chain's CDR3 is CASSLPIEYNEQFF. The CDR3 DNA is TGTGCCAGCAGCTTACCGATAGAGTACAATGAGCAGTTCTTC.

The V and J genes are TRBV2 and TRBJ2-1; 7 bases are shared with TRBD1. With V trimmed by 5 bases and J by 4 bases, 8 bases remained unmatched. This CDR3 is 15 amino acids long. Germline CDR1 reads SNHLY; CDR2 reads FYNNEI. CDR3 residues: CASSTLGTAYNEQFF. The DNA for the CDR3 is TGTGCCAGCAGTACACTAGGGACAGCATACAATGAGCAGTTCTTC.

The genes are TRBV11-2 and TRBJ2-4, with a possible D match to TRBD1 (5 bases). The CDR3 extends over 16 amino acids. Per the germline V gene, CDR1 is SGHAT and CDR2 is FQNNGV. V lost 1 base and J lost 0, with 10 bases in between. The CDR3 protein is CASSLGTQLAKNIQYF. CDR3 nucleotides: TGTGCCAGCAGCTTAGGGACACAACTAGCCAAAAACATTCAGTACTTC.

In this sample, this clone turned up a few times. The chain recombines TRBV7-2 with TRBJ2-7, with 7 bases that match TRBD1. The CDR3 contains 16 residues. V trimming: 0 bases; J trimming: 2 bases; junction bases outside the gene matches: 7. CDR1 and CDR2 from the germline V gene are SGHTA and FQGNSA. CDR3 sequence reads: CASSLAAGTAAYEQYF. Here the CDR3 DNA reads TGTGCCAGCAGCTTAGCTGCCGGGACAGCTGCCTACGAGCAGTACTTC.

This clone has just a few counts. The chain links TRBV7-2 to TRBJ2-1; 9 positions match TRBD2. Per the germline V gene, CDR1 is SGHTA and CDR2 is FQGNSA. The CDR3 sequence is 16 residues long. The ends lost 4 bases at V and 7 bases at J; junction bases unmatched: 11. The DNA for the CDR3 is TGTGCCAGCAGCTCTTCCTCGGGACTAGCCGCGAATGAGCAGTTCTTC. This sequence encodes CASSSSSGLAANEQFF.

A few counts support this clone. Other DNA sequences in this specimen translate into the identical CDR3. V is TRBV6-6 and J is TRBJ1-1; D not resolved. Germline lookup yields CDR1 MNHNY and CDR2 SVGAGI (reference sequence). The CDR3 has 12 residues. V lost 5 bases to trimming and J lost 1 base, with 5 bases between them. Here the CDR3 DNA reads TGTGCCAGCAGTCTCAAGAACACTGAAGCTTTCTTT. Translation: CASSLKNTEAFF.

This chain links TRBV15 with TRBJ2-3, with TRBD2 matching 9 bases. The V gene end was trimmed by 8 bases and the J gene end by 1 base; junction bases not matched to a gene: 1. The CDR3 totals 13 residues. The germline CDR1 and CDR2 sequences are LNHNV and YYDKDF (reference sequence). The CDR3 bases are TGTGCCACCCGGACTAGCGGCACAGATACGCAGTATTTT. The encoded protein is CATRTSGTDTQYF. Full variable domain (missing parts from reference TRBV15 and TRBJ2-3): DAMVIQNPRYQVTQFGKPVTLSCSQTLNHNVMYWYQQKSSQAPKLLFHYYDKDFNNEADTPDNFQSRRPNTSFCFLDIRSPGLGDTAMYLCATRTSGTDTQYFGPGTRLTVL.

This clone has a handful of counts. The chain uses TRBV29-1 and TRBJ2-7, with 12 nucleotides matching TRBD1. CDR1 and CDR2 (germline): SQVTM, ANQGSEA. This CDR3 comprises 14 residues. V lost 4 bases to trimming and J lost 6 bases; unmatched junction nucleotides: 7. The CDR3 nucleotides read TGCAGCGTTGGGAGGGGGACAGGGGGCCGCGAGCAGTACTTC. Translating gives CSVGRGTGGREQYF.

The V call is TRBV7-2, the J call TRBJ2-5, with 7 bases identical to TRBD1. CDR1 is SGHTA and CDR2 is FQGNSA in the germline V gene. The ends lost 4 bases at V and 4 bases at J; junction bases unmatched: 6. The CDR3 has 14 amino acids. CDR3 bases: TGTGCCAGCAGCTCAGAAGGGGGCGCAGAGACCCAGTACTTC. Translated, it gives CASSSEGGAETQYF. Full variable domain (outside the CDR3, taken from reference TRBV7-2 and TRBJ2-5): GAGVSQSPSNKVTEKGKDVELRCDPISGHTALYWYRQSLGQGLEFLIYFQGNSAPDKSGLPSDRFSAERTGGSVSTLTIQRTQQEDSAVYLCASSSEGGAETQYFGPGTRLLVL.

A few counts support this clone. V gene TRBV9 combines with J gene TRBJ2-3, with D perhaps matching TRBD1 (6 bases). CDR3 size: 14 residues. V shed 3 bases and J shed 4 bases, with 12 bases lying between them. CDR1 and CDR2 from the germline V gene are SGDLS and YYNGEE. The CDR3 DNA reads TGTGCCAGCAGCGAGGGGGTATTGGCAGATACGCAGTATTTT. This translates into CASSEGVLADTQYF.

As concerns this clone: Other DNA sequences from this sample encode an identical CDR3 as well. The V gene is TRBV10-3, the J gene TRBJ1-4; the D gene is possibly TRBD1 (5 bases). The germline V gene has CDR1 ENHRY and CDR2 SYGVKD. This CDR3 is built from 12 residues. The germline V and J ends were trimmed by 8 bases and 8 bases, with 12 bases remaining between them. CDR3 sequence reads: CAIWDGTEKLFF. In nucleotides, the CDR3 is TGTGCCATCTGGGACGGAACCGAAAAACTGTTTTTT.

The CDR3 coding sequence is TGTGCCAGCAGTGGGAGGCAGCCCCAGCATTTT. Translated: CASSGRQPQHF. The chain recombines TRBV28 with TRBJ1-5, with unresolved D. The CDR3 covers 11 residues. V shed 5 bases and J shed 7 bases, with 6 bases lying between them. CDR1 is MDHEN, CDR2 SYDVKM, per germline.